This entry lists 10 T cell receptor beta chains sequenced from one sample in a study of blood T cells in healthy people across ages. It was with a sample-barcoded 5' primer and a J-beta primer mix that a second PCR of roughly 6 to 12 cycles was run. TCRdb re-analysed the 5' RACE reads in MiXCR, keeping a single row per CDR3 protein. The data show 550,000 to 650,000 distinct CDR3 sequences, with roughly 31% seen just once and 15% to 17% held by the top ten. The sample was blood. These TCRs come from a woman older than 75 in good health.

This clonotype was seen at least ten times. This chain links TRBV5-1 with TRBJ1-6; D gene uncertain. The V end lost 2 bases, the J end lost 0 bases, and 9 bases lay between the germline ends. Per the germline V gene, CDR1 is SGHRS and CDR2 is YFSETQ. The CDR3 runs 16 residues. CDR3 amino acids: CASSFSQVSYNSPLHF. The CDR3 bases are TGCGCCAGCAGCTTCAGCCAGGTCTCCTATAATTCACCCCTCCACTTT.

Comment on this clonotype: A clone one base away is much larger, so this may be a read error. The chain uses TRBV10-3 and TRBJ2-5, with TRBD1 matching over 8 bases. This CDR3 is 15 amino acids long. CDR1 and CDR2 (germline): ENHRY, SYGVKD. The chain's CDR3 is CAISESDRATEAQYF. The CDR3 DNA reads TGTGCCATCAGTGAGTCGGACAGGGCAACAGAGGCCCAGTACTTC.

The chain couples TRBV4-1 to TRBJ2-5; 13 bases map to TRBD2. The tail of the sequence fits TRBJ2-7 better, so the J call may be wrong. Germline CDR1 MGHRA, CDR2 YSYEKL. The length of the CDR3 is 16 residues. For the CDR3, the DNA is TGCGCCAGCAGCCAAGTGGGACTAGCGGGGAGTTACGAGCAGTACTTC. Translated, it gives CASSQVGLAGSYEQYF.

Details on this clonotype: A far larger clone is only one base removed, so a read error is likely. CDR3 region: CASILTGGNTEAFF. Here the CDR3 DNA reads TGTGCCAGCATCCTTACAGGGGGGAACACTGAAGCTTTCTTT. The V gene is TRBV7-8, the J gene TRBJ1-1; 8 nucleotides match TRBD1. V lost 7 bases and J lost 1; bases outside the gene matches: 5. Germline V gene sequence: CDR1 SGHVS, CDR2 FQNEAQ. This CDR3 has 14 amino acids.

This clonotype was seen a handful of times. This chain connects TRBV15 to TRBJ1-6, with 8 nucleotides matching TRBD1. J was trimmed by 4 bases and V by 5 bases; bases with no gene match: 4. CDR1 and CDR2 from the germline V gene are LNHNV and YYDKDF (reference sequence). This CDR3 is built from 15 residues. CDR3 protein: CATSQGAGYNSPLHF. CDR3 nucleotide sequence: TGTGCCACCAGCCAGGGGGCTGGGTATAATTCACCCCTCCACTTT.

The J gene is TRBJ1-2, the V gene TRBV5-5, with TRBD1 matching over 10 bases. The CDR3 contains 14 residues. Germline lookup yields CDR1 SGHKS and CDR2 YYEKEE (reference sequence). The V gene end was trimmed by 4 bases and the J gene end by 6 bases; junction bases not matched to a gene: 6. For the CDR3, the DNA is TGTGCCAGCAGCGGGGGACAGGGGTTCGATGGCTACACCTTC. Protein: CASSGGQGFDGYTF.

This clonotype was seen repeatedly, ten times or more. CDR3 sequence reads: CASSPGQGNSPLHF. CDR3 nucleotides: TGTGCCAGCAGCCCCGGACAGGGTAACTCACCCCTCCACTTT. The rearrangement uses TRBV18 and TRBJ1-6, with 8 bases aligning to TRBD1. This CDR3 has 14 residues. Per the germline V gene, CDR1 is KGHSH and CDR2 is LQKENI. J lost 10 bases, V lost 8 bases, and 10 bases had no gene match.

This chain joins TRBV6-2 or TRBV6-3 and TRBJ2-3; no firm D call. V lost 6 bases and J lost 1, with 11 bases in between. Germline-derived CDR1 and CDR2 are MNHEY and SVGEGT. This CDR3 has 14 residues. Here the CDR3 DNA reads TGTGCCAGCAGGCAATGGTCCGGCACAGATACGCAGTATTTT. The encoded protein is CASRQWSGTDTQYF.

The CDR3 nucleotides read TGTGCCAGCAGCCCATGGGGCGGGGGCTCCTACAATGAGCAGTTCTTC. It yields the protein CASSPWGGGSYNEQFF. The chain links TRBV12-3 or TRBV12-4 to TRBJ2-1; 7 nucleotides line up with TRBD2. Trimming took 6 bases from V and 0 from J; bases not matched to a gene: 8. The CDR3 sequence is 16 residues long.

As concerns this clonotype: This may come from a read error, since a much larger clone is one base off. The V gene is TRBV21-1, the J gene TRBJ2-7. TRBV21-1 is marked as a pseudogene. This CDR3 contains 14 residues. This CDR3 is CASSKDGVGYEQYF. The CDR3 nucleotides read TGTGCCAGCAGCAAAGATGGGGTAGGGTACGAGCAGTACTTC.